The 10 T cell receptor beta chains below come from one sample, sequenced in a study of shared clonotypes between healthy human individuals. TCRdb's copy holds only in-frame clones and misses some; the assay was immunoSEQ multiplex PCR. The data contain about 380,000 clones, approximately 97% of them seen just once; the ten biggest clones take up more than 0.3%. The specimen sequenced was memory CD8+ T cells sorted from blood. Subset here: CD45RO+ cells pooled with CCR7-negative TemRA cells. The source is a man aged 25 to 45 in good health.

This chain uses TRBV19 with TRBJ1-1; 9 positions match TRBD1. The length of the CDR3 is 13 residues. Trimming removed 8 bases from V and 3 bases from J; junction bases left unmatched: 4. Germline CDR1 reads LNHDA; CDR2 reads SQIVND (reference sequence). The chain's CDR3 is CASYRTGDTEAFF. CDR3 coding DNA: TGTGCCAGTTATCGGACAGGGGACACTGAAGCTTTCTTT.

The rearrangement joins TRBV9 to TRBJ2-1, with 8 bases fitting TRBD2. CDR1 and CDR2 (germline): SGDLS, YYNGEE. With V trimmed by 6 bases and J by 0 bases, 5 bases remained unmatched. This CDR3 has 15 residues. CDR3 nucleotides: TGTGCCAGCACCCGGGAGGGCCTCTCCTACAATGAGCAGTTCTTC. This gives the protein CASTREGLSYNEQFF.

The rearrangement uses TRBV28 and TRBJ1-5, with D maybe TRBD1 (6 bases). Germline CDR1 reads MDHEN; CDR2 reads SYDVKM. There are 14 residues in the CDR3. V lost 5 bases to trimming and J lost 7 bases, with 15 bases between them. The CDR3 DNA reads TGTGCCAGCAGTACCGAGGGGGTTCGACAGCCCCAGCATTTT. Protein sequence: CASSTEGVRQPQHF.

V is TRBV14 and J is TRBJ2-2; 10 nucleotides line up with TRBD2. Unmatched junction bases numbered 7, after V lost 6 bases and J lost 0 bases. This CDR3 is 17 amino acids long. From germline, CDR1 is SGHDN and CDR2 FVKESK. CDR3 in amino acids: CASRIAGGPTNTGELFF. The CDR3 DNA reads TGTGCCAGCAGGATAGCGGGAGGCCCTACGAACACCGGGGAGCTGTTTTTT.

This clone was seen once. The rearrangement uses TRBV2 and TRBJ1-2, with 9 positions matching TRBD1. J was trimmed by 0 bases and V by 10 bases; bases with no gene match: 6. Germline V gene sequence: CDR1 SNHLY, CDR2 FYNNEI. CDR3 length: 14 residues. This CDR3 reads CAIQQGASNYGYTF. CDR3 coding DNA: TGTGCCATTCAACAGGGGGCTTCTAACTATGGCTACACCTTC.

The rearrangement uses TRBV2 and TRBJ2-7; D not certain. Germline V gene lookup returns CDR1 SNHLY and CDR2 FYNNEI. This CDR3 comprises 15 residues. The V gene lost 4 bases and the J gene lost 0 bases, with 13 bases spanning the gap. The CDR3 reads CASSGPPAHSYEQYF. In DNA form, the CDR3 reads TGTGCCAGCAGTGGGCCCCCGGCCCACTCCTACGAGCAGTACTTC.

V gene TRBV4-2 combines with J gene TRBJ2-5; no firm D call. The CDR3 extends over 14 amino acids. CDR1 and CDR2 (germline): LGHNA, YNFKEQ. V was clipped by 1 base and J by 3 bases, with 9 bases between them. Written as DNA, the CDR3 is TGTGCCAGCAGCCAAGTTAAGGCGGAAGAGACCCAGTACTTC. Residues: CASSQVKAEETQYF.

The chain carries TRBV29-1 and TRBJ2-1; D perhaps matches TRBD2 (5 bases). V was shortened by 3 bases and J by 4 bases, with 16 bases between the two germline ends. From germline, CDR1 is SQVTM and CDR2 ANQGSEA. This CDR3 spans 15 amino acids. CDR3 residues: CSVEGSRRRYNEQFF. CDR3 sequence (DNA): TGCAGCGTTGAGGGATCTAGACGGAGGTACAATGAGCAGTTCTTC.

This clone came up once. The chain joins TRBV13 to TRBJ2-7, with 11 bases fitting TRBD2. Trimming took 5 bases from V and 2 from J; bases not matched to a gene: 8. The CDR3 contains 16 residues. The germline V gene has CDR1 PRHDT and CDR2 FYEKMQ (reference sequence). CDR3 bases: TGTGCCAGCAGCCAACACAATAGCGGGAGGGCCTACGAGCAGTACTTC. Its protein is CASSQHNSGRAYEQYF.

V gene TRBV30 combines with J gene TRBJ2-3; D ambiguous. CDR1 is GTSNPN and CDR2 is SVGIG in the germline V gene (reference sequence). The CDR3 is made up of 13 amino acids. Between the trimmed V and J ends, which lost 0 bases and 3 bases, there was a span of 7 bases. The CDR3 sequence is CAWSVGTTDTQYF. CDR3 sequence (DNA): TGTGCCTGGAGTGTCGGCACTACAGATACGCAGTATTTT. Together with reference TRBV30 and TRBJ2-3, the CDR3 gives the full variable domain: SQTIHQWPATLVQPVGSPLSLECTVEGTSNPNLYWYRQAAGRGLQLLFYSVGIGQISSEVPQNLSASRPQDRQFILSSKKLLLSDSGFYLCAWSVGTTDTQYFGPGTRLTVL.